This is a list of T cell receptor beta chains from one sample in a study of metastatic and nonmetastatic thyroid tumors. Through MiXCR, TCRdb re-clonotyped the PCR reads. This table has about 8,000 clones, 29% appearing once. The specimen sequenced was tumor tissue. The receptors derive from a female donor with papillary thyroid cancer or a benign thyroid nodule (not recorded which). Some clones in this sample may be carry-over from other donors' samples. Both conserved end residues are part of each CDR3. A D gene is named only where the DNA matches it firmly. Not every row has a clone size; where given, it reads once, few, many or a size class.

TRBV15	TRBJ2-2	TRBD1	few	TGTGCCACCAGCAGAGGTGGACAGGGTAACACCGGGGAGCTGTTTTTT	CATSRGGQGNTGELFF
TRBV20-1	TRBJ2-1	-	once	TGCAGTGCTAGCAGAGGCGGTATCGGGGGCGCCCTGTACAATGAGCAGTTCTTC	CSASRGGIGGALYNEQFF
TRBV9	TRBJ1-1	-	once	TGTGCCAGCAGCGTAGGAGGAGTTAGTACTGAAGCTTTCTTT	CASSVGGVSTEAFF
TRBV10-2	TRBJ1-3	TRBD1	medium-sized	TGCGCCAGCGGACAGGGGTTCAGTGGAAACACCATATATTTT	CASGQGFSGNTIYF
TRBV2	TRBJ2-1	-	-	TGTGCCAGCAGTGACCCGCTTTCGGACGGTCGCAATGAGCAGTTCTTC	CASSDPLSDGRNEQFF
TRBV9	TRBJ2-3	-	many	TGTGCCAGCAGCGTCTACGGCACAGATACGCAGTATTTT	CASSVYGTDTQYF
TRBV18	TRBJ1-2	-	medium-sized	TGTGCCAGCTCACCACGTGGGGGCACGGATGGCTACACCTTC	CASSPRGGTDGYTF
TRBV12-3/TRBV12-4	TRBJ2-1	-	few	TGTGCCAGCAGCCTCTCAGGGACCTACAATGAGCAGTTCTTC	CASSLSGTYNEQFF
TRBV5-1	TRBJ1-2	-	-	TGCGCCAGCAGCACCGGGGTTTATGGCTACACCTTC	CASSTGVYGYTF
TRBV20-1	TRBJ2-1	TRBD2	many	TGCAGTGCAGACAAAGACCCGACGAGGACTAGTCTGTTCTTC	CSADKDPTRTSLFF
TRBV27	TRBJ1-4	-	few	TGTGCCAGCAGTCCCTTCGACGGTGAAAAACTGTTTTTT	CASSPFDGEKLFF
TRBV7-8	TRBJ2-3	TRBD2	large	TGTGCCAGCAGCCGTGGAGCGGGGGGGGCCAAAGATACGCAGTATTTT	CASSRGAGGAKDTQYF
TRBV12-3/TRBV12-4	TRBJ2-1	TRBD2	-	TGTGCCAGCAGAGGACTAGCGGAATACAATGAGCAGTTCTTC	CASRGLAEYNEQFF
TRBV12-3/TRBV12-4	TRBJ2-7	TRBD1	-	TGTGCCAGCAGTTTACTGCTCGGTACAGGGGGCGGTAAAGGCTTGGACGAGCAGTACTTC	CASSLLLGTGGGKGLDEQYF
TRBV20-1	TRBJ2-3	-	many	TGCAGTGCAAACCACCCGGGACACTCTAGCACAGATACGCAGTATTTT	CSANHPGHSSTDTQYF
TRBV7-9	TRBJ2-5	TRBD1	-	TGTGCCAGCAGCCGGGGGACAGGGGGCCAAGAGACCCAGTACTTC	CASSRGTGGQETQYF
TRBV20-1	TRBJ2-3	TRBD1	once	TGCAGTGCGGGACAGGGGCCATTTTCAGATACGCAGTATTTT	CSAGQGPFSDTQYF
TRBV7-2	TRBJ2-1	TRBD2	few	TGTGCCAGCAGGGTCGGGGGGGACAACAATGAGCAGTTCTTC	CASRVGGDNNEQFF
TRBV6-5	TRBJ2-5	-	-	TGTGCCAGCAGTTACGAAGAGACCCAGTACTTC	CASSYEETQYF
TRBV19	TRBJ1-5	-	few	TGTGCCAGTAGTCCCGGAAACCAGTTACTTCGTGTGCCCCAGCATTTT	CASSPGNQLLRVPQHF
TRBV25-1	TRBJ2-2	-	medium-sized	TGTGCCAGCACCCGAGGAGGGGGGACCGGGGAGCTGTTTTTT	CASTRGGGTGELFF
TRBV6-4	TRBJ2-7	-	few	TGTGCCGACCCCCCGAGGGACACCTACGAGCAGTACTTC	CADPPRDTYEQYF
TRBV20-1	TRBJ2-4	-	many	TGCAGTGCTGCAGTCGGAGGATACATTCAGTACTTC	CSAAVGGYIQYF
TRBV6-6	TRBJ1-3	-	few	TGTGCCAGCAGTTACTCGATTTGGGGTATTAGGTCTGGAAACACCATATATTTT	CASSYSIWGIRSGNTIYF
TRBV13	TRBJ2-1	TRBD2	few	TGTGCCAGCAGCTCGGGACTAGCGGGAGGGGTTGTCAATGAGCAGTTCTTC	CASSSGLAGGVVNEQFF
TRBV6-1	TRBJ2-7	TRBD2	-	TGTGCCAGCAGGCCGACTAGCGGGGACAACGAGCAGTACTTC	CASRPTSGDNEQYF
TRBV6-1	TRBJ2-1	TRBD2	few	TGTGCCAGCAACGGACTAGCGGGAGGCAATGAGCAGTTCTTC	CASNGLAGGNEQFF
TRBV6-1	TRBJ1-2	-	-	TGTGCCAGCACCCGGGACAACTATGGCTACACCTTC	CASTRDNYGYTF
TRBV6-1	TRBJ1-1	-	large	TGTGCCAGCACAAACTTCTGGGGGACATACCTGAACACTGAAGCTTTCTTT	CASTNFWGTYLNTEAFF
TRBV28	TRBJ1-5	TRBD1	few	TGTGCCAGCAGTTTGCCGACAGGGGGCGTGGAGCCCCAGCATTTT	CASSLPTGGVEPQHF
TRBV28	TRBJ2-5	-	-	TGTGCCAGCAGTTTGCATGGAGTGGGGTACTTC	CASSLHGVGYF